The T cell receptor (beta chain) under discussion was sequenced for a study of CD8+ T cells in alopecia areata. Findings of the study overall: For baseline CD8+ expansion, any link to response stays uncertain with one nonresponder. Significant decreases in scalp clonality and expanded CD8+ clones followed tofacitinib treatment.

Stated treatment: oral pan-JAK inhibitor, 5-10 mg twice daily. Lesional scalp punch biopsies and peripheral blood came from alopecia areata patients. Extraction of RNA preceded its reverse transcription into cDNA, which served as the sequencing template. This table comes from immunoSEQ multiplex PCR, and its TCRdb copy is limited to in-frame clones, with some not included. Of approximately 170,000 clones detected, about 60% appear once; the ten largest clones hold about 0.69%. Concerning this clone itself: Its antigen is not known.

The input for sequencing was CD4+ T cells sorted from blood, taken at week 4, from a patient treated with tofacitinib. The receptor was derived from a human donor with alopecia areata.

This CDR3 reads CASRRLGVETQYF. CDR3 in DNA: TGTGCCAGCAGAAGACTAGGGGTGGAGACCCAGTACTTC. The chain joins TRBV11-2 to TRBJ2-5; possible D gene TRBD2, 6 bases. The CDR3 runs to 13 residues. Per the germline V gene, CDR1 is SGHAT and CDR2 is FQNNGV. V was pared by 6 bases and J by 5 bases, with 13 bases between.